These T cell receptor beta chains were read from a single sample in a study of blood T cell repertoires in COVID-19. TCRdb's table, derived via immunoSEQ multiplex PCR, lists solely in-frame clones and lacks some. In the table there are 200,000 to 250,000 clones, 80% to 90% of which are singletons. The specimen was PBMCs or T cells enriched from blood (not recorded which). The receptors originated from a woman between 25 and 40 years old who had been exposed to COVID-19. The CDR3 runs from the conserved cysteine through the conserved F or W. D genes are given only for firm matches. Not all rows give a size; the values are once, few, many and, for expanded clones, a class.

v_call	d_call	j_call	clone_size	cdr3_aa	cdr3_nt
TRBV2	-	TRBJ1-1	-	CASSDREMSEAFF	TGTGCCAGCAGTGACAGGGAAATGTCTGAAGCTTTCTTT
TRBV5-1	TRBD2	TRBJ2-1	-	CASSLSGTSGSNEQFF	TGCGCCAGCAGCCTTAGCGGGACTAGCGGGAGTAATGAGCAGTTCTTC
TRBV9	-	TRBJ1-5	-	CASSPWGGTQPQHF	TGTGCCAGCAGCCCCTGGGGGGGGACTCAGCCCCAGCATTTT
TRBV7-2	TRBD2	TRBJ2-7	-	CASSRGTSGTYEQYF	TGTGCCAGCAGCCGCGGGACTAGCGGGACCTACGAGCAGTACTTC
TRBV3-1/TRBV3-2	-	TRBJ2-3	-	CASSQDAVARVAQYF	TGTGCCAGCAGCCAAGATGCGGTAGCGCGGGTAGCGCAGTATTTT
TRBV9	-	TRBJ2-5	-	CASNKGQTQETQYF	TGTGCCAGCAACAAAGGACAGACACAAGAGACCCAGTACTTC
TRBV10-2	-	TRBJ2-7	-	CASSVGSSYEQYF	TGCGCCAGCAGTGTGGGCAGCTCCTACGAGCAGTACTTC
TRBV12-3/TRBV12-4	-	TRBJ2-1	-	CASSFLVRNEQFF	TGTGCCAGCAGTTTTTTAGTGCGGAATGAGCAGTTCTTC
TRBV5-4	TRBD2	TRBJ2-3	-	CASSPGTSGWTVDTQYF	TGTGCCAGCAGCCCGGGGACTAGCGGGTGGACGGTAGATACGCAGTATTTT
TRBV19	-	TRBJ1-2	-	CASTPGQNYGYTF	TGTGCCAGTACCCCTGGACAGAACTATGGCTACACCTTC
TRBV10-3	-	TRBJ2-6	-	CAISERGIPGANVLTF	TGTGCCATCAGTGAAAGAGGGATACCTGGGGCCAACGTCCTGACTTTC
TRBV5-1	-	TRBJ2-1	-	CASIEGTGHGNEQFF	TGCGCCAGCATAGAGGGAACGGGCCATGGCAATGAGCAGTTCTTC
TRBV6-6	TRBD2	TRBJ2-7	once	CASSRAGGHPVPHEQYF	TGTGCCAGCAGTCGAGCGGGAGGGCATCCAGTCCCCCACGAGCAGTACTTC
TRBV11-3	TRBD1	TRBJ1-1	few	CASSLETTGTEAFF	TGTGCCAGCAGCTTAGAAACGACAGGGACTGAAGCTTTCTTT
TRBV5-5	TRBD1	TRBJ1-5	-	CASSWDSHQPQHF	TGTGCCAGCAGCTGGGACAGTCATCAGCCCCAGCATTTT
TRBV3-1/TRBV3-2	TRBD1	TRBJ1-4	-	CASSQHRGRVEKLFF	TGTGCCAGCAGCCAGCACAGGGGGCGGGTTGAAAAACTGTTTTTT